The T cell receptor (beta chain) described here comes from a study of blood T cell repertoires in COVID-19. The assay was immunoSEQ multiplex PCR, and TCRdb's table has in-frame clones only and misses some. This table has 230,000 or so clones, about four fifths appearing once. The length of the CDR3 is 18 residues. J was trimmed by 4 bases and V by 4 bases; bases with no gene match: 11. Germline CDR1 SGHNT, CDR2 YYREEE (reference sequence). The TCR sequence derives from a man aged 35-49 years with active or convalescent COVID-19. The genes are TRBV5-4 and TRBJ2-6, with 10 bases fitting TRBD1. Source material: peripheral blood. The CDR3 coding sequence is TGTGCCAGCAGCCTACTTGGGACAGGGGCCCCAGGGGCCAACGTCCTGACTTTC. This translates into CASSLLGTGAPGANVLTF. The full variable domain, rest sourced from reference TRBV5-4 and TRBJ2-6, is ETGVTQSPTHLIKTRGQQVTLRCSSQSGHNTVSWYQQALGQGPQFIFQYYREEENGRGNFPPRFSGLQFPNYSSELNVNALELDDSALYLCASSLLGTGAPGANVLTFGAGSRLTVL.